This T cell receptor (beta chain) is drawn from a study of shared clonotypes between healthy human individuals. About the study: In total, the donors were a couple of women and a few men aged 18 to 49.

Germline loops: CDR1 LNHNV, CDR2 YYDKDF (reference sequence). V was pared by 5 bases and J by 1 base, with 11 bases between. This CDR3 is 14 amino acids long. The repertoire was sequenced with immunoSEQ multiplex PCR; TCRdb's copy has only in-frame clones and lacks some. The sample gives 600,000 to 750,000 clones, about 90% of which show up once; roughly 36% is in the top ten. Worth noting for this clone: The same CDR3 also results from other DNA sequences found in this sample.

The clonotype was recovered from a man younger than 35 in good health. Some clones in this sample may be carry-over from other donors' samples. The specimen was memory CD8+ T cells from PBMCs. As to subset: CD45RO+ cells pooled with CCR7-negative TemRA cells. The rearrangement joins TRBV15 to TRBJ1-1, with D perhaps TRBD1 (5 bases). The CDR3 is CATSPGGENTEAFF. CDR3 DNA: TGTGCCACCAGCCCGGGGGGAGAGAACACTGAAGCTTTCTTT.